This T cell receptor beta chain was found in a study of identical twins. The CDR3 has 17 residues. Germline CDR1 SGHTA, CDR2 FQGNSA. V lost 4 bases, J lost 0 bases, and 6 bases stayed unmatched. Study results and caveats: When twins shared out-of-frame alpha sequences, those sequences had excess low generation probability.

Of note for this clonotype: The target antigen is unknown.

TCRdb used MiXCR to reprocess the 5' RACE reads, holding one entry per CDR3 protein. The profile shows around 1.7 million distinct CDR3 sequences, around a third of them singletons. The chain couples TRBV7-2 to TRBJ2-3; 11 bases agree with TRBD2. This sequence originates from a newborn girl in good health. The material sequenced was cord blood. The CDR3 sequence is CASSYRRLAGSTDTQYF. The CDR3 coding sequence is TGTGCCAGCAGCTACCGACGACTAGCGGGGAGCACAGATACGCAGTATTTT.